Shown below are 2 T cell receptor beta chains from a single sample sequenced in a study of Ad26.COV2.S vaccination and SARS-CoV-2 variants. Treatment reported: 15 to 20 received Ad26.COV2.S at low or high dose, single or two shots; 5 received placebo; per-sample allocation not given. Repertoires come from day 63 after the first vaccine or placebo injection. TCRdb's table, derived via immunoSEQ multiplex PCR, lists solely in-frame clones and lacks some. The table records around 450,000 clones, 89% of them present only once. The sample consisted of peripheral blood, taken in a trial of Ad26.COV2.S vaccine versus placebo. The source is a person aged 18 to 65 who received the Ad26.COV2.S COVID-19 vaccine or a placebo.

The chain carries TRBV6-2 or TRBV6-3 and TRBJ1-1; no clear D. The V end lost 6 bases, the J end lost 7 bases, and 12 bases lay between the germline ends. Germline CDR1 is MNHEY and CDR2 is SVGEGT. The CDR3 contains 12 residues. In DNA form, the CDR3 reads TGTGCCAGCAGCGCCTTTCCCCTTGAAGCTTTCTTT. This gives the protein CASSAFPLEAFF.

The V gene is TRBV27, the J gene TRBJ1-6; TRBD1 matches at 7 bases. There are 13 residues in the CDR3. Per germline, CDR1 MNHEY and CDR2 SMNVEV (reference sequence). V dropped 10 bases and J dropped 9; count of bases not matched to a gene: 9. CDR3: CATSDREPSPLHF. CDR3 coding DNA: TGTGCCACCTCTGACAGGGAACCTTCACCCCTCCACTTT.